This T cell receptor beta chain appears in the sequencing data of a study of memory CD4+ T cells and cytomegalovirus serostatus (dated by TCRdb to the late 2010s). Context from the whole study: A total of around 35 healthy Belgian adults, of whom 9 were CMV seropositive and roughly 25 were CMV seronegative, were included in the cohort. The study sequenced CD4+ memory TCRbeta repertoires of a Belgian cohort with known cytomegalovirus serostatus to replicate a published TCR-based CMV serostatus classifier.

Single viable CD3+CD4+CD8-CD45RO+ cells were sorted as memory CD4+ T cells on a FACSAria II. To determine CMV serostatus, a Roche Elecsys assay was used that detects serum IgG against CMV pp150, pp28, p38 and p52. After the samples were thawed, total CD4+ T cells were enriched through positive selection using CD4 magnetic microbeads. The samples came from a separate study whose specific focus was interrogating the CD4+ T cell memory repertoire. Peripheral blood mononuclear cells were isolated and cryopreserved according to standard operating procedures, and serum was kept at -80 degrees C. The staining relied on CD3-PerCP (BW264/56), CD4-APC (RPA-T4), CD45RO-PE (UCHT1) and CD8-Pacific Orange (3B5) antibodies, and Sytox blue was used to exclude non-viable cells. Worth noting for this clone: Its recognized antigen is unknown. No base qualities exist here, and no much larger clone lies one base off it.

The Quick-DNA Microprep Kit was used to extract genomic DNA from the sorted cells. Amplification of TCRbeta DNA was done with the immunoSEQ hsTCRbeta kit, following the protocol from the manufacturer. TCRbeta libraries were sequenced on an Illumina MiSeq instrument. As for the original processing: After out-of-frame sequences were removed, 2 million to 2.5 million distinct TCRbeta sequences remained, averaging around 66,000 per individual. Each individual was scored according to the count of over 150 previously reported CMV-associated TCRbeta sequences and the total productive distinct TCRbeta count. A beta-binomial model was reimplemented in Python, and random forests from scikit-learn, run with default parameters, were trained on data from the US cohort. Classifier performance on the Belgian cohort was summarized as median AUC with percentile confidence intervals over 10,000 bootstrap iterations. TCRdb obtained this table from immuneACCESS and retained in-frame rearrangements with V and J assigned. These tables miss some clones; where compared with another copy, unresolved V genes account for less than half of the shortfall, and the remainder is unexplained. Clonal size and the V and J genes are those of that table, whereas D and trimming came from the DNA. The sample table holds 85,000 to 100,000 clones, of which 75% to 90% were seen once. Clones ranked in the top ten supply around 3.6% of the sample.

Summary of the overall study and its limitations: On the Belgian cohort, the classifier based on the original framework reached a median bootstrapped AUC of roughly 0.94, with a 95% CI of 0.76-1.00. Only CD4+CD45RO+ memory cells were sequenced, in contrast to the original study, in which naive and memory CD4+ and CD8+ populations were covered. Of around 150 previously reported CMV-associated TCRbeta sequences, approximately 64 appeared in the CD4+ memory repertoires, each in one to five individuals. The results were interpreted as suggesting that the CMV-associated TCR signature is largely present in the CD4+ memory repertoire. For predicting CMV serostatus, the median bootstrapped AUC was approximately 0.95 using the original framework and 0.91 using a US-trained random forest.

The CDR3, from cysteine to phenylalanine, totals 12 residues. Only the CDR3 DNA stays, 36 bases, in frame from base 1. Deletion took 1 base off V and 5 bases off J, with a span of 6 bases between the germline ends. The germline V gene provides CDR1 SGHRS and CDR2 YFSETQ. Input material: memory CD4+ T cells from blood. The receptor comes from an adult in good health and CMV-seropositive. The chain is assembled from TRBV5-1 and TRBJ2-5, with no D gene named confidently. The nucleotide sequence is given as TGCGCCAGCAGCTTGCAGTCGGAGACCCAGTACTTC. Translated, it gives CASSLQSETQYF.